This TCR beta chain derives from a study of cytomegalovirus exposure and HLA in healthy donors. The CDR3 runs to 16 residues. The V and J ends lost 5 bases and 0 bases, in that order; junction bases with no gene match: 7. From germline, CDR1 is SGHNT and CDR2 YENEEA. This PCR relied on a set of 60 Vbeta primers and 13 Jbeta primers. Some clones are missing from TCRdb's copy, which holds only in-frame ones; the method was immunoSEQ multiplex PCR. In total, the table holds 35,000 to 50,000 clones. The chain recombines TRBV11-3 with TRBJ2-1, with TRBD1 matching 7 bases. This sequence originates from a woman aged 25 to 39 in good health and CMV-seropositive. Source material: PBMCs. CDR3 region: CASSRRGPGSYNEQFF. The CDR3 coding sequence is TGTGCCAGCAGCCGTAGGGGGCCTGGCTCCTACAATGAGCAGTTCTTC. The variable domain in full, with the rest retrieved from reference TRBV11-3 and TRBJ2-1, is EAGVVQSPRYKIIEKKQPVAFWCNPISGHNTLYWYLQNLGQGPELLIRYENEEAVDDSQLPKDRFSAERLKGVDSTLKIQPAELGDSAVYLCASSRRGPGSYNEQFFGPGTRLTVL.